The present T cell receptor beta chain was sequenced within a study of blood T cell repertoires in COVID-19. Study-wide background: The United States, Italy and Spain supplied acute and convalescent COVID-19 samples. PBMCs, B-cell-depleted T cells, or T cells provided the cDNA or gDNA that made up the material.

Original handling: The authors estimated nucleated cell counts from reference gene primer amplification. The table came from immunoSEQ multiplex PCR; TCRdb's copy has only in-frame clones and leaves some out. The V and J calls and clone size were taken over from that table, and D and trimming were inferred from the DNA. The table has approximately 240,000 clones, 75% to 85% seen once. In its sample, this clone was seen once. The CDR3 totals 14 residues. J was trimmed by 5 bases and V by 3 bases; bases with no gene match: 5. Per germline, CDR1 SGHDN and CDR2 FVKESK. The chain uses TRBV14 and TRBJ1-1; the match to TRBD1 covers 8 bases. This clonotype was obtained from a human donor in a cohort sampled during active COVID-19. The specimen was peripheral blood. The CDR3 DNA follows: TGTGCCAGCAGCCATTTCAGGGGGCGAACTGAAGCTTTCTTT. Amino acid sequence: CASSHFRGRTEAFF.